These 22 T cell receptor beta chains were sequenced from one sample in a study of T cells in Graves' hyperthyroidism and ophthalmopathy. Amplified TCR beta CDR3 regions came from RNA transcripts. The HTBI primer set drove a first-round RT-PCR of the TCR CDR3. TCRdb passed the multiplex PCR reads through MiXCR, listing each CDR3 protein once. The sample gives fewer than 900,000 distinct CDR3 sequences, 15% to 20% of which show up once; around 17% is in the top ten. The sequenced sample consisted of blood. The receptors stem from a woman in her 50s with Graves' hyperthyroidism that later progressed to Graves' ophthalmopathy.

In its sample, this clonotype was seen a few times. The J gene is TRBJ1-3, the V gene TRBV27; no clear D gene. V was shortened by 0 bases and J by 6 bases, with 6 bases between the two germline ends. The CDR3 totals 13 residues. Per the germline V gene, CDR1 is MNHEY and CDR2 is SMNVEV (reference sequence). The CDR3 region has the DNA TGTGCCAGCAGTTTATCACCGGTAAACACCATATATTTT. Protein product: CASSLSPVNTIYF.

This clonotype was seen a handful of times. The J gene is TRBJ2-7, the V gene TRBV30; either TRBD1 or TRBD2 may fit D (6 bases each). Germline V gene sequence: CDR1 GTSNPN, CDR2 SVGIG (reference sequence). Trimming took 8 bases from V and 0 from J, leaving 17 bases between them. The CDR3 length is 14 residues. CDR3 nucleotide sequence: TGTGCCACGGGCACGGGGGCAAACTCCTACGAGCAGTACTTC. Translated: CATGTGANSYEQYF.

With regard to this clonotype: A single base separates this from a much larger clone, so it may be a read error. The CDR3 protein is CSARRPPGLAGGPSGTDTQYF. CDR3 coding DNA: TGCAGTGCTAGGCGACCTCCGGGACTAGCGGGGGGCCCGTCTGGCACAGATACGCAGTATTTT. The rearrangement uses TRBV20-1 and TRBJ2-3; TRBD2 matches 15 bases. The J segment lost 1 base and the V segment lost 3 bases, leaving 17 bases of the junction unmatched. Germline V gene data show CDR1 as DFQATT and CDR2 as SNEGSKA (reference sequence). The CDR3 runs 21 residues.

This rearrangement joins TRBV29-1 to TRBJ1-1; 8 bases are shared with TRBD1. The ends lost 5 bases at V and 5 bases at J; junction bases unmatched: 7. CDR3 length equals 13 residues. Germline V lookup: CDR1 SQVTM, CDR2 ANQGSEA. CDR3 residues: CSVKQGASTEAFF. The CDR3 bases are TGCAGCGTTAAGCAGGGGGCTAGTACTGAAGCTTTCTTT.

The chain has TRBV12-3 or TRBV12-4 and TRBJ2-5; 12 bases fit TRBD2. The CDR3 is 17 residues long. V was clipped by 2 bases and J by 5 bases; unmatched bases: 9. CDR3 region: CASSLWSSGGAGETQYF. The CDR3, as DNA: TGTGCCAGCAGTTTATGGTCTAGCGGGGGGGCCGGTGAGACCCAGTACTTC.

This clonotype was recorded a few times. V usage is TRBV19 and J usage is TRBJ2-7; possibly TRBD2 for D (6 bases). The CDR3 is 15 residues long. Trimming removed 3 bases at V and 0 bases at J, with 12 bases between. Per the germline V gene, CDR1 is LNHDA and CDR2 is SQIVND (reference sequence). CDR3 region: CASSMGQGGSYEQYF. In nucleotides, the CDR3 is TGTGCCAGTAGTATGGGCCAGGGAGGCTCCTACGAGCAGTACTTC.

This clonotype showed up many times. The V gene is TRBV28, the J gene TRBJ1-6, with D tentatively TRBD1 (5 bases). The CDR3 runs to 17 residues. Trimming cost V 5 bases and J 5 bases, with 19 bases left between them. Germline assignment: CDR1 MDHEN and CDR2 SYDVKM. CDR3 sequence: CASSHLRRGNHNSPLHF. For the CDR3, the DNA is TGTGCCAGCAGTCACCTTAGGAGGGGTAATCATAATTCACCCCTCCACTTT.

The chain carries TRBV6-9 and TRBJ2-2; D is possibly TRBD2 (6 bases). The CDR3 extends over 17 amino acids. V dropped 4 bases and J dropped 0 bases, with 15 bases sitting between them. From germline, CDR1 is MNHGY and CDR2 SVAAGI. CDR3 protein: CASSSLRGTPNTGELFF. The CDR3 DNA follows: TGTGCCAGCAGTTCCTTACGGGGGACTCCGAACACCGGGGAGCTGTTTTTT.

This clonotype showed up many times. This chain connects TRBV27 to TRBJ2-1; D gene ambiguous. The germline CDR1 and CDR2 sequences are MNHEY and SMNVEV (reference sequence). Trimming pared 2 bases from V and 2 bases from J, leaving 13 bases between. The length of the CDR3 is 16 residues. CDR3 DNA sequence: TGTGCCAGCAGTTTAAAAGGGCCATCCCCCTACAATGAGCAGTTCTTC. It specifies CASSLKGPSPYNEQFF.

This clonotype has a handful of counts. The chain uses TRBV29-1 and TRBJ2-2; TRBD1 matches 8 bases. The junction had 12 bases not matched to a gene; V was cut back by 7 bases and J by 2 bases. The CDR3 runs to 16 residues. The germline CDR1 and CDR2 sequences are SQVTM and ANQGSEA. DNA for the CDR3: TGCAGCGCACTGATAGGCGGGACAGGAAACACCGGGGAGCTGTTTTTT. Protein: CSALIGGTGNTGELFF.

This clonotype was found a few times. Here the CDR3 reads CATSRFPRQGKNSPLHF. The CDR3 nucleotides are TGTGCCACCAGCAGATTCCCCCGACAGGGAAAGAATTCACCCCTCCACTTT. The V and J genes are TRBV15 and TRBJ1-6, with 7 bases that match TRBD1. V was clipped by 2 bases and J by 7 bases; unmatched bases: 11. Germline loops: CDR1 LNHNV, CDR2 YYDKDF (reference sequence). The CDR3 consists of 17 residues. Full variable domain (missing parts from reference TRBV15 and TRBJ1-6): DAMVIQNPRYQVTQFGKPVTLSCSQTLNHNVMYWYQQKSSQAPKLLFHYYDKDFNNEADTPDNFQSRRPNTSFCFLDIRSPGLGDTAMYLCATSRFPRQGKNSPLHFGNGTRLTVT.

This clonotype was detected many times. The V gene is TRBV3-1, the J gene TRBJ1-1, with unresolved D. V lost 1 base and J 4 bases, leaving 10 bases between the germline ends. This CDR3 has 14 amino acids. Germline V gives CDR1 LGHDT, CDR2 YNNKEL (reference sequence). CDR3 bases: TGTGCCAGCAGCCAAGTTAGGGCTGGCACTGAAGCTTTCTTT. Translation gives CASSQVRAGTEAFF.

The chain couples TRBV5-4 to TRBJ1-1; 11 bases line up with TRBD1. Germline V lookup: CDR1 SGHNT, CDR2 YYREEE (reference sequence). The CDR3 covers 15 residues. The V gene end was trimmed by 4 bases and the J gene end by 3 bases; junction bases not matched to a gene: 5. The CDR3 reads CASSGGQGADTEAFF. In DNA form, the CDR3 reads TGTGCCAGCAGCGGCGGACAGGGGGCGGACACTGAAGCTTTCTTT.

This clonotype appeared many times. This sequence joins TRBV20-1 and TRBJ2-3, with no clear D. V shed 3 bases and J shed 2 bases, with 15 bases lying between them. Per the germline V gene, CDR1 is DFQATT and CDR2 is SNEGSKA (reference sequence). The CDR3 contains 15 residues. The CDR3 region has the DNA TGCAGTGCTAGCTGGTTGGGCAGTGCCACAGATACGCAGTATTTT. Its protein is CSASWLGSATDTQYF.

This clonotype was counted only a few times. The chain combines TRBV6-2 or TRBV6-3 with TRBJ2-7; tentative D call: TRBD1 (5 bases). Looked up from germline, CDR1 is MNHEY and CDR2 is SVGEGT. The CDR3 runs 14 residues. V was pared by 2 bases and J by 3 bases, with 11 bases between. The CDR3 region is CASSYRQGNYEQYF. In DNA, the CDR3 is TGTGCCAGCAGTTACCGTCAGGGAAACTACGAGCAGTACTTC.

Ten or more counts support this clonotype. This rearrangement joins TRBV11-2 to TRBJ2-5; tentative D call: TRBD1 (6 bases). This CDR3 region has 19 residues. V was cut by 5 bases and J by 4 bases, with 29 bases left in between. Germline V gene sequence: CDR1 SGHAT, CDR2 FQNNGV. CDR3: CASSSGGGLARVTGETQYF. In DNA form, the CDR3 reads TGTGCCAGCAGCAGTGGTGGGGGCCTAGCTCGGGTCACGGGAGAGACCCAGTACTTC. The complete variable domain, with remaining parts taken from reference TRBV11-2 and TRBJ2-5, reads EAGVAQSPRYKIIEKRQSVAFWCNPISGHATLYWYQQILGQGPKLLIQFQNNGVVDDSQLPKDRFSAERLKGVDSTLKIQPAKLEDSAVYLCASSSGGGLARVTGETQYFGPGTRLLVL.

In its sample, this clonotype was seen many times. The chain links TRBV11-2 to TRBJ2-7; D unresolved. V was shortened by 7 bases and J by 0 bases, with 10 bases between the two germline ends. The CDR3 has 13 residues. Germline lookup yields CDR1 SGHAT and CDR2 FQNNGV. CDR3 DNA: TGTGCCAGCACCCCCGTGGGCTCCTACGAGCAGTACTTC. This translates into CASTPVGSYEQYF.

This clonotype was seen only a few times. V gene TRBV27 combines with J gene TRBJ2-2, with D perhaps matching TRBD2 (6 bases). This CDR3 comprises 12 residues. Germline CDR1 and CDR2: MNHEY and SMNVEV (reference sequence). V was shortened by 7 bases and J by 4 bases, with 7 bases between the two germline ends. The CDR3 nucleotides are TGTGCCAGCAACGGGGGCACCGGGGAGCTGTTTTTT. Protein sequence: CASNGGTGELFF.

This clonotype was seen repeatedly, ten times or more. The V gene is TRBV14, the J gene TRBJ2-1; D uncertain. The germline V and J ends were trimmed by 0 bases and 4 bases, with 7 bases remaining between them. This CDR3 has 14 residues. From germline, CDR1 is SGHDN and CDR2 FVKESK. This CDR3 reads CASSQDLGYNEQFF. The CDR3 nucleotides are TGTGCCAGCAGCCAAGATCTTGGGTACAATGAGCAGTTCTTC.

This clonotype was seen only a few times. This rearrangement joins TRBV19 to TRBJ1-5, with D uncertain. Germline V lookup: CDR1 LNHDA, CDR2 SQIVND (reference sequence). The CDR3 contains 13 residues. V was trimmed by 10 bases and J by 2 bases, leaving 12 bases between them. The CDR3 loop reads CATTWGGNQPQHF. The CDR3, as DNA: TGTGCCACAACGTGGGGAGGCAATCAGCCCCAGCATTTT.

The table lists this clonotype with a few counts. This sequence joins TRBV20-1 and TRBJ2-2; TRBD2 aligns across 10 bases. The CDR3 contains 14 residues. The germline V gene encodes CDR1 DFQATT and CDR2 SNEGSKA (reference sequence). This CDR3 is CSTRSGGAPGELFF. CDR3 in DNA: TGCAGCACACGAAGCGGGGGGGCGCCCGGGGAGCTGTTTTTT.

This clonotype showed up many times. The V and J genes are TRBV24-1 and TRBJ2-1, with a weak D call TRBD2 (5 bases). The germline V and J ends were trimmed by 2 bases and 6 bases, with 13 bases remaining between them. The germline V gene has CDR1 KGHDR and CDR2 SFDVKD. This CDR3 has 15 amino acids. In nucleotides, the CDR3 is TGTGCCACCAGTGATTCGGGGTTCTCGGGCAATGAGCAGTTCTTC. Its translation: CATSDSGFSGNEQFF.